This is a list of T cell receptor beta chains from one sample in a study of shared T cell receptors in the human thymus. Only in-frame clones appear in the TCRdb table, and some are missing; sequencing was by immunoSEQ multiplex PCR. The sample records some 660,000 clones, 70% to 90% being singletons. These data were likewise used in another study, on human thymus T cells.

Sequenced material: thymocytes. These receptors came from a boy less than two years old with a congenital heart defect. The CDR3 runs from the conserved cysteine through the conserved F or W.

j_call,v_call,cdr3_aa
TRBJ1-1,TRBV30,CAWTLFYTEAFF
TRBJ2-7,TRBV28,CASSLLGALSYEQYF
TRBJ2-1,TRBV4-3,CASSQVAEDRYYNEQFF
TRBJ2-3,TRBV9,CASSVRSGGSSTDTQYF
TRBJ1-1,TRBV4-1,CASSLLWTGRDTEAFF
TRBJ2-7,TRBV27,CASSRSSGFGEQYF
TRBJ2-7,TRBV19,CASSASSGTYEQYF
TRBJ2-2,TRBV11-2,CASSRWDMTVTGELFF
TRBJ2-7,TRBV11-2,CASRDLAGDRSYEQYF
TRBJ1-2,TRBV27,CASSLKGSGGVEGGYTF
TRBJ2-7,TRBV27,CASSLRAAGDYEQYF
TRBJ2-7,TRBV4-1,CASSQGLADLYEQYF
TRBJ2-2,TRBV9,CASSSRDRDAGELFF
TRBJ1-1,TRBV25-1,CASSPSGNTEAFF
TRBJ2-1,TRBV19,CASSMPPTGGTYNEQFF
TRBJ1-2,TRBV6-5,CASRGYYGYTF
TRBJ2-7,TRBV4-3,CASALSGTTSGAYEQYF
TRBJ2-3,TRBV5-1,CASSPGQGADTQYF
TRBJ2-7,TRBV20-1,CSASPGDEQYF
TRBJ1-2,TRBV5-5,CASSFPRQGASGDPGYTF
TRBJ2-3,TRBV30,CAWGLAGDRGNTDTQYF
TRBJ2-5,TRBV30,CAWGVGARGSETQYF
TRBJ2-3,TRBV2,CASINRGGDFTDTQYF
TRBJ2-1,TRBV5-1,CASSLGPSGSGNEQFF
TRBJ2-7,TRBV7-2,CASSLVAASYEQYF
TRBJ2-7,TRBV15,CATSRAAAYEQYF
TRBJ2-7,TRBV13,CASSSPWRGYEQYF
TRBJ2-7,TRBV27,CASRIGTGGIYEQYF
TRBJ2-3,TRBV4-3,CASSQLAGEGTDTQYF
TRBJ2-3,TRBV15,CATSLNLAGGEGTDTQYF
TRBJ1-6,TRBV9,CASTTTGRGPEALHF
TRBJ2-5,TRBV7-6,CASSSGETQYF
TRBJ2-7,TRBV28,CASSAPHSHSYEQYF
TRBJ1-5,TRBV6-6,CASNRGVLLGQPQHF
TRBJ2-7,TRBV9,CASSVGDGRSYEQYF
TRBJ1-1,TRBV10-2,CASSDDRGITLNTEAFF
TRBJ2-2,TRBV4-3,CASSLTSDLPTGELFF
TRBJ2-2,TRBV4-3,CASSRESPTGGKGNTGELFF
TRBJ2-2,TRBV5-1,CASSRTDRSGGELFF
TRBJ1-3,TRBV27,CASSPILQQGGSGNTIYF
TRBJ2-3,TRBV28,CASRITGGFSPDTQYF
TRBJ1-2,TRBV28,CASRGGDYGYTF
TRBJ1-2,TRBV4-2,CASSQDRPANGANYGYTF
TRBJ2-3,TRBV9,CASSLRDSMGGSRPDTQYF
TRBJ2-1,TRBV28,CASSPRCREADNEQFF
TRBJ2-1,TRBV4-2,CASSQGTLGDNEQFF
TRBJ2-7,TRBV20-1,CSARSGYEQYF
TRBJ1-5,TRBV4-1,CASSPEPGDREQPQHF
TRBJ1-4,TRBV19,CASSGSQGDEKLFF
TRBJ1-1,TRBV27,CATTLSGTGGTEAFF
TRBJ1-1,TRBV6-5,CASRLPSSGEAFF